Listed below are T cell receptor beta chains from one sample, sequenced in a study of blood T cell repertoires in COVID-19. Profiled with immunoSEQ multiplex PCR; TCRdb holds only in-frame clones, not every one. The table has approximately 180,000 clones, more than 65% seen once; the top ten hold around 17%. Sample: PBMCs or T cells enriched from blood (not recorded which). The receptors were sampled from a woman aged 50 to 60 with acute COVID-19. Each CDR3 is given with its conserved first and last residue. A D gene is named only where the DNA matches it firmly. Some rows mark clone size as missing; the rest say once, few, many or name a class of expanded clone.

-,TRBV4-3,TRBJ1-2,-,TGCGCCAGCAGCCAAGACAGGGATAACTATGGCTACACCTTC,CASSQDRDNYGYTF
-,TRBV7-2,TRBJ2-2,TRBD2,TGTGCCAGCAGCTTAGCGGGACTAGCGGGGGCAGCCCCGGGGGAGCTGTTTTTT,CASSLAGLAGAAPGELFF
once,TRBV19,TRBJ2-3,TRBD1,TGTGCCAGTAGTACGGGGACAGGGCCAGATACGCAGTATTTT,CASSTGTGPDTQYF
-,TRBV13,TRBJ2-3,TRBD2,TGTGCCAGCAGTCGATCCCTAGCGGGGGTGGGCACAGATACGCAGTATTTT,CASSRSLAGVGTDTQYF
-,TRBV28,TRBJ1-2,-,TGTGCCAGCAGTTTAAAGGCGGCAAACTATGGCTACACCTTC,CASSLKAANYGYTF
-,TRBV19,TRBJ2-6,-,TGTGCCAGTAGGTCCGGGACACACTCCTCTGGGGCCAACGTCCTGACTTTC,CASRSGTHSSGANVLTF
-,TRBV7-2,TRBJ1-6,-,TGTGCCAGCAGCCTTCGCCTGGGACAACCCTCACCCCTCCACTTT,CASSLRLGQPSPLHF
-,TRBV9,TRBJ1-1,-,TGTGCCAGCAGCCCGGCAGGGGCGGGTGAAGCTTTCTTT,CASSPAGAGEAFF
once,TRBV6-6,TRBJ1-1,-,TGTGCCAGCAGACCACAGGGTACGAACACTGAAGCTTTCTTT,CASRPQGTNTEAFF
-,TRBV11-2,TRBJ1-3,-,TGTGCCAGCAGCTACACCGTCGCTGAAAATGGAAACACCATATATTTT,CASSYTVAENGNTIYF
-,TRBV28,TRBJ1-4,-,TGTGCCAGCACCGAAGGGGCAACTAATGAAAAACTGTTTTTT,CASTEGATNEKLFF
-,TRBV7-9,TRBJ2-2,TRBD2,TGTGCCAGCAGCCTCGCCGTAGCGGGGGTCGGGGAGCTGTTTTTT,CASSLAVAGVGELFF
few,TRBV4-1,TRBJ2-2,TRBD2,TGCGCCAGCAGCCTGAGCGGGGGGAACACCGGGGAGCTGTTTTTT,CASSLSGGNTGELFF
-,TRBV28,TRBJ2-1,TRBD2,TGTGCCAGCAGTGCCCCGGGGAGCGGGGGGTACAATGAGCAGTTCTTC,CASSAPGSGGYNEQFF
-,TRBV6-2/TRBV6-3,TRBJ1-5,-,TGTGCCAGCAGTTACTCTCGGGCAGGGAATCAGCCCCAGCATTTT,CASSYSRAGNQPQHF
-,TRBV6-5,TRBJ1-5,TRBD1,TGTGCCACCCGCCGGACAGGGTATAGCAATCAGCCCCAGCATTTT,CATRRTGYSNQPQHF
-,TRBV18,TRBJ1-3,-,TGTGCCAGCTCACCATCTATCCGGGGCTCTGGAAACACCATATATTTT,CASSPSIRGSGNTIYF
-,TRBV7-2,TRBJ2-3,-,TGTGCCAGCAGCCCCCGTCGGGGTCTCGCAGATACGCAGTATTTT,CASSPRRGLADTQYF
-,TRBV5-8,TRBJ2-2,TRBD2,TGTGCCAGCAGCTGGCTACTAGCGACGAACACCGGGGAGCTGTTTTTT,CASSWLLATNTGELFF
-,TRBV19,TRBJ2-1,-,TGTGCCAGCGGATTTAGGGACATTCGCAATGAGCAGTTCTTC,CASGFRDIRNEQFF
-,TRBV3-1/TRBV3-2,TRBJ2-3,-,TGTGCCAGCAGCCATCCATCCACAGATACGCAGTATTTT,CASSHPSTDTQYF
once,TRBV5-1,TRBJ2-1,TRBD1,TGCGCCAGCCGGGACAGGGAGTACAATGAGCAGTTCTTC,CASRDREYNEQFF
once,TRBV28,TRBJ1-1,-,TGTGCCAGCAGTTTTCGGGATCTGAACACTGAAGCTTTCTTT,CASSFRDLNTEAFF
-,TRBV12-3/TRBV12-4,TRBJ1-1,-,TGTGCCAGCAGTTTACAGGGGAACACTGAAGCTTTCTTT,CASSLQGNTEAFF
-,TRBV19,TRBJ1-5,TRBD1,TGTGCCAGTGGGACAGAGGTAGATCAGCCCCAGCATTTT,CASGTEVDQPQHF
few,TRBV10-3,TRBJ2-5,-,TGTGCCATCAGTGAGTCCACTAGCACGGAGACCCAGTACTTC,CAISESTSTETQYF
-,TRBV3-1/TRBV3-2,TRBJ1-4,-,TGTGCCAGCAGCCAAAGGGGTCCACGGAATGAAAAACTGTTTTTT,CASSQRGPRNEKLFF
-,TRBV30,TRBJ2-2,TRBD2,TGTGCCTGGAAACGGAGACTAGCGGGGGCCGGGGAGCTGTTTTTT,CAWKRRLAGAGELFF
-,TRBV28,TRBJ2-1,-,TGTGCCAGCAGCTCCACAACTAGCCCCCGCTCCTACAATGAGCAGTTCTTC,CASSSTTSPRSYNEQFF
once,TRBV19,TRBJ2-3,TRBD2,TGTGCCAGTAGTAAAACTAGCGGGGTTACCGAGGATACGCAGTATTTT,CASSKTSGVTEDTQYF
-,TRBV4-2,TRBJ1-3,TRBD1,TGTGCCAGCAGCCAAGACCTACGGAAGGGACAGGGGCTTGGAAACACCATATATTTT,CASSQDLRKGQGLGNTIYF